Below, 19 T cell receptor beta chains from the same sample are listed, as sequenced in a study of early T cells in non-severe SARS-CoV-2 infection. MiXCR, run by TCRdb on the 5' RACE reads, gives a single entry per CDR3 protein. The table shows some 67,000 distinct CDR3 sequences, with approximately 13% occurring only once. The sample comprised whole blood. The receptors originated from an adult who was a healthcare worker with PCR-confirmed SARS-CoV-2 infection or an uninfected control (not recorded which).

This clonotype was recorded at least ten times. V and J are TRBV7-6 and TRBJ2-7, with D possibly matching TRBD2 (6 bases). Germline V CDR1 and CDR2: SGHVS, FNYEAQ. The V end was cut by 5 bases, the J end by 4 bases, with 12 bases between. The CDR3 is 13 residues long. CDR3 nucleotides: TGTGCCAGCAGCGCGGGACGCAGGTACGAGCAGTACTTC. Amino acid sequence: CASSAGRRYEQYF.

There are a few counts of this clonotype. This chain links TRBV11-2 with TRBJ2-7, with no clear D. Trimming stripped 3 bases from V and 3 bases from J, with 9 bases between. The length of the CDR3 is 13 residues. Germline-derived CDR1 and CDR2 are SGHAT and FQNNGV. CDR3 coding DNA: TGTGCCAGCAGCTTCACAGAATTCTACGAGCAGTACTTC. Translating gives CASSFTEFYEQYF.

This sequence joins TRBV29-1 and TRBJ2-5, with D perhaps matching TRBD1 (6 bases). The CDR3 spans 12 residues. Trimming shortened V by 7 bases and J by 5 bases, and 14 bases separated the two germline ends. Germline lookup yields CDR1 SQVTM and CDR2 ANQGSEA. CDR3 sequence: CSASGAEETQYF. Written as DNA, the CDR3 is TGCAGCGCCTCAGGGGCCGAGGAGACCCAGTACTTC.

The chain combines TRBV29-1 with TRBJ2-7; tentative D call: TRBD1 (6 bases). The V and J ends lost 0 bases and 6 bases respectively, with 9 bases between them. This CDR3 spans 12 amino acids. The germline CDR1 and CDR2 sequences are SQVTM and ANQGSEA. For the CDR3, the DNA is TGCAGCGTTGAAGAACCAGGGGTCGAGCAGTACTTC. Its protein is CSVEEPGVEQYF.

V and J are TRBV9 and TRBJ2-1; no firm D call. The CDR3 length is 15 residues. Trimming shortened V by 0 bases and J by 1 base, and 8 bases separated the two germline ends. The germline V gene has CDR1 SGDLS and CDR2 YYNGEE. The CDR3 bases are TGTGCCAGCAGCGTAGGGGTTTCTTCCTACAATGAGCAGTTCTTC. It encodes CASSVGVSSYNEQFF. The entire variable domain, with the rest obtained from reference TRBV9 and TRBJ2-1, is as follows: DSGVTQTPKHLITATGQRVTLRCSPRSGDLSVYWYQQSLDQGLQFLIQYYNGEERAKGNILERFSAQQFPDLHSELNLSSLELGDSALYFCASSVGVSSYNEQFFGPGTRLTVL.

The chain carries TRBV5-6 and TRBJ2-3; tentatively, D is TRBD1 (6 bases). The CDR3 is 12 amino acids. The germline gives CDR1 SGHDT, CDR2 YYEEEE. The germline V and J ends were trimmed by 7 bases and 3 bases, with 9 bases remaining between them. The CDR3, as DNA: TGTGCCAGCCAGGGGATAACAGATACGCAGTATTTT. Its protein is CASQGITDTQYF.

This clonotype was counted many times. This chain links TRBV5-5 with TRBJ2-5; no definite D call. From germline, CDR1 is SGHKS and CDR2 YYEKEE (reference sequence). This CDR3 has 12 residues. The V end was cut by 1 base, the J end by 5 bases, with 6 bases between. For the CDR3, the DNA is TGTGCCAGCAGCTTGAGTCTTGAGACCCAGTACTTC. It is translated as CASSLSLETQYF.

This chain links TRBV9 with TRBJ2-1; TRBD2 matches 9 bases. V lost 4 bases, J lost 4 bases, and 6 bases stayed unmatched. In germline, CDR1 is SGDLS, CDR2 YYNGEE. CDR3 length equals 15 residues. The CDR3 loop is CASSPRLADYNEQFF. The CDR3 DNA reads TGTGCCAGCAGCCCACGACTAGCGGATTACAATGAGCAGTTCTTC.

This clonotype has just a few counts. V usage is TRBV7-2 and J usage is TRBJ2-4; TRBD2 agrees at 13 bases. The CDR3 totals 19 residues. J was trimmed by 0 bases and V by 6 bases; bases with no gene match: 11. The germline gives CDR1 SGHTA, CDR2 FQGNSA. Written as DNA, the CDR3 is TGTGCCAGCAGTTCCGGACTAGCGGGAGTGGTGACAGCCAAAAACATTCAGTACTTC. Translating gives CASSSGLAGVVTAKNIQYF.

This clonotype was seen a few times. V usage is TRBV29-1 and J usage is TRBJ1-1; 9 positions agree with TRBD1. The CDR3 has 13 amino acids. The junction had 6 bases not matched to a gene; V was cut back by 5 bases and J by 5 bases. Looked up from germline, CDR1 is SQVTM and CDR2 is ANQGSEA. CDR3 region: CSVSQGAGTEAFF. The CDR3 DNA reads TGCAGCGTTTCACAGGGGGCGGGTACTGAAGCTTTCTTT.

The V and J genes are TRBV28 and TRBJ2-7; weak D call: TRBD1 (5 bases). The ends were cut back, 3 bases at V and 5 bases at J, with 14 bases in the middle. There are 14 residues in the CDR3. The germline V gene encodes CDR1 MDHEN and CDR2 SYDVKM. The CDR3 loop is CASSFSGPRNEQYF. The CDR3 nucleotides read TGTGCCAGCAGTTTCTCAGGGCCTCGGAACGAGCAGTACTTC.

This clonotype has more than one count but fewer than ten. This chain connects TRBV9 to TRBJ2-2; D is uncertain. In germline, CDR1 is SGDLS, CDR2 YYNGEE. V lost 2 bases, J lost 4 bases, and 3 bases lay in between. CDR3 length: 12 amino acids. The CDR3 DNA sequence: TGTGCCAGCAGCGTTAGCACCGGGGAGCTGTTTTTT. Amino acid sequence: CASSVSTGELFF.

A single count supports this clonotype. The chain has TRBV6-5 and TRBJ2-3, with D possibly matching TRBD1 (6 bases). This CDR3 contains 17 residues. V was cut by 6 bases and J by 0 bases, with 19 bases left in between. Per germline, CDR1 MNHEY and CDR2 SVGAGI. CDR3 nucleotide sequence: TGTGCCAGCAGGCGCCGGGACACTTTACTTAGCACAGATACGCAGTATTTT. Its protein is CASRRRDTLLSTDTQYF.

This clonotype was seen ten or more times. The CDR3 region is CASSVWGADITDTQYF. Here the CDR3 DNA reads TGTGCCAGCAGTGTTTGGGGGGCCGATATCACAGATACGCAGTATTTT. The chain is built from TRBV27 and TRBJ2-3, with D possibly being TRBD1 or TRBD2 (6 bases each). CDR3 length equals 16 residues. Germline V gene lookup returns CDR1 MNHEY and CDR2 SMNVEV (reference sequence). Trimming removed 5 bases from V and 2 bases from J, with 17 bases in between.

A word on this clonotype: At one end the junction does not follow the germline gene, possibly because of a read error. The chain links TRBV5-6 to TRBJ1-2; D remains ambiguous. The CDR3 loop spans 12 amino acids. Germline V gene data show CDR1 as SGHDT and CDR2 as YYEEEE. CDR3 sequence reads: CVSSPKDDGYTF. The CDR3 DNA reads TGTGTCAGCAGCCCGAAAGATGATGGCTACACCTTC.

This clonotype was observed a handful of times. The chain uses TRBV6-1 and TRBJ2-7, with TRBD1 matching over 7 bases. V dropped 5 bases and J dropped 1; count of bases not matched to a gene: 11. This CDR3 is built from 16 residues. Per the germline V gene, CDR1 is MNHNS and CDR2 is SASEGT. As DNA, the CDR3 is TGTGCCAGCAGTACACTACAAGAGGACAGGTCCTACGAGCAGTACTTC. Its protein is CASSTLQEDRSYEQYF.

This chain links TRBV5-5 with TRBJ2-1; D is possibly TRBD1 or TRBD2 (5 bases each). Germline CDR1 reads SGHKS; CDR2 reads YYEKEE (reference sequence). The V end was cut by 4 bases, the J end by 8 bases, with 10 bases between. This CDR3 is 12 amino acids long. CDR3 region: CASSRDGYEQFF. Here the CDR3 DNA reads TGTGCCAGCAGCCGGGACGGGTATGAGCAGTTCTTC. The variable domain in full, completed from reference TRBV5-5 and TRBJ2-1, reads DAGVTQSPTHLIKTRGQQVTLRCSPISGHKSVSWYQQVLGQGPQFIFQYYEKEERGRGNFPDRFSARQFPNYSSELNVNALLLGDSALYLCASSRDGYEQFFGPGTRLTVL.

J is TRBJ1-5 and V is TRBV3-1; D not resolved. The CDR3 has 15 amino acids. Per germline, CDR1 LGHDT and CDR2 YNNKEL (reference sequence). Trimming pared 0 bases from V and 0 bases from J, leaving 6 bases between. CDR3 sequence: CASSQDLSSNQPQHF. The DNA of the CDR3 is TGTGCCAGCAGCCAAGATCTCTCTAGCAATCAGCCCCAGCATTTT.

This clonotype was seen just once. J is TRBJ2-3 and V is TRBV20-1; 7 bases map to TRBD1. CDR1 is DFQATT and CDR2 is SNEGSKA in the germline V gene (reference sequence). The CDR3 sequence is 13 residues long. V lost 5 bases, J lost 5 bases, and 7 bases stayed unmatched. In DNA, the CDR3 is TGCAGTGCTGGATCTACAGGGGTAGATACGCAGTATTTT. Amino acids: CSAGSTGVDTQYF.